This TCR beta chain was obtained from a study of response to subunit inactivated influenza vaccine. This clonotype was observed many times. TCRdb used MiXCR to reprocess the RT-PCR reads, holding one entry per CDR3 protein. The sample gives about 310,000 distinct CDR3 sequences, roughly a fifth of which show up once; 10% is in the top ten. The receptor comes from a man in his fifties or sixties who received an inactivated influenza vaccine. The sequences come from PBMCs from blood, collected roughly 20 months after vaccination.

The CDR3 loop is CASRGQSLIEKLFF. The DNA for the CDR3 is TGTGCCAGCAGAGGACAGAGTCTGATTGAAAAACTGTTTTTT. The chain uses TRBV2 and TRBJ1-4, with TRBD1 as a possible D gene (6 bases). Germline V gives CDR1 SNHLY, CDR2 FYNNEI. V shed 6 bases and J shed 7 bases, with 15 bases lying between them. CDR3 length: 14 residues.